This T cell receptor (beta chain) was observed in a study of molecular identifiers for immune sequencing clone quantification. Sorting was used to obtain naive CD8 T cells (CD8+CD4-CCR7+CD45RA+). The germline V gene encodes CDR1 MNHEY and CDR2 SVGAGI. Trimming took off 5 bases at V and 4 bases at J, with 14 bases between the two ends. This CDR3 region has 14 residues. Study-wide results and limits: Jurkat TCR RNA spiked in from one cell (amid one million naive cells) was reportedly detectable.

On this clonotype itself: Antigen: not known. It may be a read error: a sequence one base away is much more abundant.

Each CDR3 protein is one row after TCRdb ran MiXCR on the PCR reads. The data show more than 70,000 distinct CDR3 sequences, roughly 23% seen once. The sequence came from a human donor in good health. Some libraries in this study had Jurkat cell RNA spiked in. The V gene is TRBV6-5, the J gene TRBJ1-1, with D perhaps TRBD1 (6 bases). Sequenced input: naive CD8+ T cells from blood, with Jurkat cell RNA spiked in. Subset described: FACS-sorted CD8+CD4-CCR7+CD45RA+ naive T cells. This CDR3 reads CASSHRVLGTEAFF. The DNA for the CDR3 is TGTGCCAGCAGTCACAGGGTTCTGGGCACTGAAGCTTTCTTT.